This T cell receptor beta chain was found in a study of cytomegalovirus exposure and HLA in healthy donors (dated by TCRdb to about 2017). With regard to the full study: An earlier analysis of approximately 600 of the donors reported approximately 290 Gb of sequence data and 117 million unique TCR beta sequences from about 200 million T cells. Typing coverage differed by locus: A, B, C, DRB1 and DQB1 were typed in roughly 629-630 donors, DQA1 in approximately 520, DPA1 in approximately 600, and DPB1 in just under 490. Donor age, sex, ethnicity and CMV serostatus were compiled together with the repertoire data. A separate validation cohort of roughly 110 different subjects was used in addition to the approximately 700-subject first cohort. In an earlier analysis of around 540 of the donors, high-throughput TCR beta sequencing was used to judge whether each TCR beta V gene segment behaved as functional or pseudogenic. To predict cytomegalovirus infection status, the study brought together high-throughput TCR immunosequencing, statistical association of individual TCRs with disease status, and machine learning. A later genetic analysis used genome-wide SNP genotypes for about 60% of the roughly 670 donors, treating that subset as a discovery cohort. All discovery cohort repertoires had been generated on a single sequencing platform. The aim of the study was to test whether cataloging public T cell receptors could identify signatures of past pathogen exposure. The genetic ancestry cluster associated with self-reported Caucasian donors included over 65% of the roughly 360 genotyped donors. Approximately 330 gigabases of sequencing data and around 88 million unique TCR sequences made up an early release that covered around 640 HLA-typed donors. HLA typing covered class I and class II loci at four-digit resolution. The study used immunosequencing to profile the T cell repertoires of 670 or so subjects and linked those repertoires to cytomegalovirus serostatus. In the later analysis, no new phenotypic data were used to find candidate immune exposures; instead, reliance was placed on TCR beta sequences and their occurrence across donors. Because of strong linkage in the cohort, roughly five DR-DQ haplotypes were treated as single units for association and clustering. In a later analysis, previously published TCR beta repertoires from several hundred donors were re-analyzed and high-resolution HLA genotyping was added so that TCR occurrence patterns could be studied. Among a few hundred genotyped donors of the cohort, an average of roughly 240,000 unique TCR beta nucleotide sequences were sequenced per donor, about a sixth of them non-productive. Overall results and qualifications from the work: A later analysis found that HLA-associated TCR beta chains were more clonally expanded and had lower generation probabilities than equally common non-associated chains. Most CMV-associated TCR beta chains appeared to be HLA-restricted in a later analysis, and the HLA associations seemed to be driven largely by CMV exposure. Because counts were too low, some 17 rarely observed V segments, including chromosome 9 orphons, were left out of the earlier analysis of 587 of the donors. In vitro tests confirmed that a few of the cytomegalovirus-associated TCR beta chains recognize cytomegalovirus antigens. In a later genetic analysis, a missense DCLRE1C variant was associated with V-gene and J-gene trimming of TCR beta chains, and the association was replicated in an independent cohort. In a later analysis, more than 15,000 TCR beta sequences were associated with specific HLA alleles at a false discovery rate of 0.05. Broadly in line with IMGT annotations, most TCR beta V segments showed up in productive rearrangements about 90% or about 30% of the time in an earlier analysis of approximately 600 of the donors. The classifier was reported to diagnose cytomegalovirus status with high specificity and sensitivity in both the original and validation cohorts. The presence/absence analyses assumed that sequencing depth was roughly uniform across donors, and that assumption may not be true. A cluster of highly shared sequence variants was judged likely to represent a technical artifact of the sequencing pipeline. It was suggested by the authors that the approach could potentially be generalized to other disease states and immunological phenotypes. Assigning TCR associations to individual alleles was difficult when HLA alleles, especially DR and DQ, strongly co-occurred. Some IMGT-functional V segments, including TRBV6-2 and TRBV6-3, could not be told apart with the 87-base-pair reads, so those segments were excluded. Several of the top co-occurrence clusters appeared to be linked to parvovirus B19, influenza, CMV and Epstein-Barr virus, according to a later analysis. Compared with the 666-donor mean, donors in an Asian-associated ancestry cluster had fewer N-insertions in productive TCRs, according to a later genetic analysis. The study listed over 150 TCR beta chains as associated with cytomegalovirus. Across donors, most TCR sequences were observed very rarely, whereas some public TCRs were present in many individuals. A further reported finding was that TCR beta sequences accurately predicted the HLA-A and HLA-B alleles for most subjects in the first cohort. Correlated functional status among segregating V segments might be attributable to linkage disequilibrium, but an unknown experimental factor could not be ruled out. According to a later analysis, TCR association rates differed among HLA loci, with DRB1 alleles showing the most associated TCRs and HLA-C alleles showing the fewest. Immune exposure information for the cohort was limited to CMV serostatus. The cohort was sequenced for TCR beta chains only, and without alpha or paired-chain data the features that could be detected were limited. Because some donors lacked HLA typing at each locus, the association tests relied only on the typed subset.

The library was generated by the immunoSEQ multiplex PCR assay. For the multiplex PCR, a mixture combining 60 forward primers for TCR Vbeta segments and 13 reverse primers for TCR Jbeta segments was used. The CDR3 region of rearranged TCR beta genes was amplified from genomic DNA with a multiplex PCR assay. The Illumina HiSeq System was used to sequence the amplified TCR beta libraries as 87-base-pair reads. In the original analysis: Across the 670 or so repertoires, a later analysis counted tens of millions of unique TCR beta chains, roughly 11 million of which were shared by at least two donors. Raw reads were error-corrected and collapsed into unique sequences with a nearest-neighbor algorithm that merged closely related sequences to remove PCR and sequencing errors. CDR3 sequences were aligned to IMGT reference sequences to assign V, D and J gene segments. Each retained sequence needed at least a six-nucleotide match to both a V gene segment and a J gene segment. Rearrangements were called productive when the CDR3 lacked stop codons and stayed in frame with V and J; all others were non-productive. CDR3 was defined by IMGT convention, running from the second conserved V-encoded cysteine to the conserved J-encoded phenylalanine. The earlier analysis of roughly 590 of the donors excluded sequences that lacked an unambiguous match to a single V gene segment. In an earlier analysis of about 590 of the donors, a V segment was called functional when productive rearrangements were above 56.7%, and segregating when the standard deviation between donors exceeded 5%. A statistical classification framework was built for diagnosing cytomegalovirus status from the catalog of TCR beta chain sequences. In a later analysis, V and J genes were assigned by comparing TCR nucleotide sequences against IMGT/GENE-DB human TR gene sequences. In a later analysis, CDR3 sequences and most-parsimonious VDJ recombination scenarios were assigned using the TCRdist pipeline. A later analysis defined each TCR beta chain by its CDR3 amino acid sequence plus V-gene family, and excluded reads lacking a unique V-gene family. To address suspected cross-contamination and a sequencing artifact, a later analysis removed around 600 highly shared, low-generation-probability nucleotide sequences. In a later analysis, a clonal expansion index was calculated for each public chain from normalized within-repertoire ranks of inferred template counts. In a later analysis, generation probabilities were computed using a VDJ recombination model fitted to out-of-frame rearrangements, and the results were checked against IGoR. In a later analysis, hypergeometric tests were used to score TCR-TCR, TCR-HLA and TCR-CMV co-occurrence, with a repertoire-size bias correction applied to TCR pairs. False discovery rates were estimated in a later analysis by permuting HLA or CMV assignments 20 times. A later analysis grouped co-occurring TCRs with DBSCAN, adding TCRdist sequence similarity when clustering within HLA-allele-positive subsets. Repertoires with fewer than 30,000 or more than 120,000 public chains, plus five repertoires with anomalous nucleotide sharing, were excluded from co-occurrence clustering. TCRdb took over this immuneACCESS table, retaining in-frame rearrangements with V and J assigned. Such tables are incomplete; in checked studies, under half of the missing clones stem from an unresolved V gene, and the remainder is unexplained. D and trimming were read from the DNA, whereas the V and J calls and clone size are those reported in that table. The sample data list under 250,000 clones, and about 80% of these were observed just once. The ten largest make up almost 8% of the sample.

Worth noting for this clone: Its antigen target is currently unknown. One base away there is no much larger clone; base qualities are not given.

The CDR1 and CDR2 encoded by the germline V gene (reference sequence) are LNHDA and SQIVND. At the junction V is shortened by 5 bases and J by 4 bases; bases outside the gene matches: 12. The CDR3 covers 18 residues, taking in both the cysteine and the phenylalanine. Only the CDR3 region is kept as DNA, spanning 54 bases read in frame from base 1. The cohort was made up of approximately 670 healthy bone marrow donors. At the time of sampling, all cohort members were nominally healthy, though unrecorded immune exposures were likely present. The donor tested CMV seropositive, placing the donor among the roughly 300 seropositive members of the cohort. A peripheral blood sample was collected from each donor, and TCR beta sequencing was performed on peripheral blood mononuclear cells. Genomic DNA extraction from the blood cell samples was performed with the Qiagen DNeasy Blood Extraction Kit.

The rearrangement combines TRBV19 with TRBJ2-1, with TRBD2 matching 12 junction bases. This sequence was found in a woman aged 55-70 years in good health and CMV-seropositive. What was sequenced was PBMCs. The bases are TGTGCCAGTAGTCGGCCTAGCGGGAGGGCCAAAGTTTACAATGAGCAGTTCTTC. It is translated as CASSRPSGRAKVYNEQFF.